This T cell receptor (beta chain) comes out of a study of blood T cell repertoires in COVID-19. About the study: Acute and convalescent COVID-19 samples came from the United States, Italy and Spain. The analysed material was cDNA or gDNA that came from T cells, B-cell-depleted T cells, or PBMCs.

V was shortened by 6 bases and J by 6 bases, with 9 bases between the two germline ends. The CDR3 runs 12 residues. Germline V gene lookup returns CDR1 LNHDA and CDR2 SQIVND (reference sequence). Data came from immunoSEQ multiplex PCR; TCRdb stores just in-frame clones and leaves some out. The sample has around 160,000 clones; 80% are singletons. Clinical history as reported by participants underpinned cohort assignment. Two negative PCRs, clearance, or symptom resolution characterized the recovered Cohort 3 donors. The rearrangement joins TRBV19 to TRBJ2-1; TRBD1 might be the D (6 bases). Specimen: PBMCs or T cells enriched from blood (not recorded which). This TCR was recovered from a man aged 35 to 55 who had recovered from COVID-19. The CDR3 nucleotides are TGTGCCAGTAGAGGGGGAACCAATGAGCAGTTCTTC. Amino acids: CASRGGTNEQFF.